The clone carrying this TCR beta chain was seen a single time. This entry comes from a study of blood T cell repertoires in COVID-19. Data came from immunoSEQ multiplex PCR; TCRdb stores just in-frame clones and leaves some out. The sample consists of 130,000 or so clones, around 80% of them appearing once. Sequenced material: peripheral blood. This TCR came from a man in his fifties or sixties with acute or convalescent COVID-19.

In nucleotides, the CDR3 is TGTGCCAGCAGCTTGGACAGGACTTTGAACTATGGCTACACCTTC. Translating gives CASSLDRTLNYGYTF. The chain employs TRBV11-2 and TRBJ1-2; TRBD1 agrees at 7 bases. CDR3 length: 15 residues. The V segment lost 3 bases and the J segment 2 bases; nucleotides outside the gene matches: 6. From germline, CDR1 is SGHAT and CDR2 FQNNGV.